The following is a T cell receptor (beta chain) sequence with its context. Its antigen is not known. The data stem from a study of cytomegalovirus exposure and HLA in healthy donors. Study information: Earlier findings included nearly 120 million unique TCR beta sequences obtained from 180 million or so T cells. Broader study findings: A missense variant in DCLRE1C was later tied to TCR beta V- and J-gene trimming. Association of 15,000 to 20,000 TCR beta sequences with HLA alleles was found at 0.05 false discovery rate in a later analysis.

The PCR ran on 60 Vbeta and 13 Jbeta primers. Sequenced by immunoSEQ multiplex PCR; TCRdb stores in-frame clones only, minus some. This table has roughly 220,000 clones, around four fifths appearing once. Between the trimmed V and J ends, which lost 5 bases and 0 bases, there was a span of 12 bases. The germline V gene has CDR1 SEHNR and CDR2 FQNEAQ (reference sequence). This CDR3 region has 15 residues. Sequencing input: PBMCs. The TCR originated in a woman aged 40 to 55 in good health and CMV-seronegative. The gene calls are TRBV7-9 and TRBJ2-3; D is perhaps TRBD2 (5 bases). The CDR3 region has the DNA TGTGCCAGCAGCCCCGCGGGTTCTAGCACAGATACGCAGTATTTT. Residues: CASSPAGSSTDTQYF.